A selection of T cell receptor beta chains follows, all from one sample in a study of blood T cell repertoires in COVID-19. Sequencing was performed with immunoSEQ multiplex PCR; in TCRdb, only in-frame clones are kept and a portion is missing. In the table there are 110,000 to 150,000 clones, 80% of which are singletons. Sequencing used peripheral blood. The receptors were gathered from a woman aged 45-60 years with acute or convalescent COVID-19. The conserved cysteine and the conserved F or W are not part of the CDR3 here.

v_call: TRBV7-3
cdr3_aa: ASSSIPISGAVGTGELF

v_call: TRBV7-3
cdr3_aa: ASSLYGGAPTGELF

v_call: TRBV6-6
cdr3_aa: ASKITGGNHGYT

v_call: TRBV6-2/TRBV6-3
cdr3_aa: ASSWRAAQY

v_call: TRBV4-1
cdr3_aa: ASSHDLGGADGYT

v_call: TRBV11-2
cdr3_aa: ASSLVSGAYEQY

v_call: TRBV30
cdr3_aa: AWSREFTDTQY

v_call: TRBV7-9
cdr3_aa: ASSPQGNEKLF

v_call: TRBV5-1
cdr3_aa: ASSLVGRGPANYGYT

v_call: TRBV6-1
cdr3_aa: ASSEWARGITEAF

v_call: TRBV7-5
cdr3_aa: VGDRDSPSTEAF

v_call: TRBV4-3
cdr3_aa: ASSQDWAVGGETQY

v_call: TRBV9
cdr3_aa: ASSITGTPDTQY

v_call: TRBV18
cdr3_aa: ASSPGSGGWYTQY

v_call: TRBV12-3/TRBV12-4
cdr3_aa: ASSTSSDTQY

v_call: TRBV6-2/TRBV6-3
cdr3_aa: ASSYLRGTYEQY

v_call: TRBV4-3
cdr3_aa: ASSPGGDSLGYGYT

v_call: TRBV7-9
cdr3_aa: ASSPQGNERNTIY

v_call: TRBV6-2/TRBV6-3
cdr3_aa: ASSRGQPQETQY

v_call: TRBV7-9
cdr3_aa: ASSPGGDTQY

v_call: TRBV30
cdr3_aa: AWSPLAGGATTYEQY

v_call: TRBV5-5
cdr3_aa: ASSGGPGGNNQPQH

v_call: TRBV2
cdr3_aa: ASRGLAGNTDTQY

v_call: TRBV19
cdr3_aa: ASSIDNPGNYGYT

v_call: TRBV18
cdr3_aa: ASSPEGNAGANVLT